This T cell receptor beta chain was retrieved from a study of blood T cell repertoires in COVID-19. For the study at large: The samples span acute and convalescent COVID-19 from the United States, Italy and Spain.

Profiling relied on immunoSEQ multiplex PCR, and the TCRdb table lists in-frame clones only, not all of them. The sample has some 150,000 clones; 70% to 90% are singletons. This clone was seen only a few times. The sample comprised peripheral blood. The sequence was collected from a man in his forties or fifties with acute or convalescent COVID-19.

CDR3 bases: TGTGCCAGCAGCGTAGGTCAGGGAAATGAAAAACTGTTTTTT. Encoded protein: CASSVGQGNEKLFF. The gene calls are TRBV9 and TRBJ1-4; D is perhaps TRBD1 (5 bases). Germline V gives CDR1 SGDLS, CDR2 YYNGEE. The CDR3 length is 14 residues. V gave up 0 bases and J gave up 5 bases, with 8 bases separating them.